This is a list of T cell receptor beta chains from one sample in a study of OX40 agonist ivuxolimab in advanced cancers. This table comes from immunoSEQ multiplex PCR, and its TCRdb copy is limited to in-frame clones, with some not included. The data hold 45,000 to 50,000 clones, with approximately 89% observed a single time. The source was CD4+ or CD8+ T cells sorted from blood, collected in a trial of the OX40 agonist ivuxolimab. The receptors were gathered from an adult with an advanced solid tumor such as melanoma, head and neck, liver or kidney cancer. Both conserved end residues are part of each CDR3. D genes are given only for firm matches. Expanded clones are given a class, and other clones once, few, many or no size at all.

clone_size | j_call | v_call | d_call | cdr3_aa | cdr3_nt
- | TRBJ2-3 | TRBV5-1 | TRBD1 | CASSPGQGLSDTQYF | TGCGCCAGCAGCCCGGGACAGGGGTTGTCAGATACGCAGTATTTT
once | TRBJ2-7 | TRBV27 | - | CASSFGRSFPSRYF | TGTGCCAGCAGTTTCGGCAGGTCGTTCCCCTCCAGGTACTTC
- | TRBJ1-6 | TRBV11-2 | TRBD1 | CASSLSATGQYNSPLHF | TGTGCCAGCAGCTTATCGGCGACAGGGCAATATAATTCACCCCTCCACTTT
- | TRBJ1-2 | TRBV27 | - | CASSLTGTVDYGYTF | TGTGCCAGCAGTCTCACCGGGACGGTGGATTATGGCTACACCTTC
- | TRBJ1-2 | TRBV29-1 | - | CSVDDRNYGYTF | TGCAGCGTTGACGACAGGAACTATGGCTACACCTTC
- | TRBJ1-2 | TRBV14 | - | CASSQDPTRGYTF | TGTGCCAGCAGCCAAGATCCCACGCGAGGCTACACCTTC
- | TRBJ2-1 | TRBV11-3 | TRBD1 | CASSLRDRLHNEQFF | TGTGCCAGCAGCCTCCGGGACAGACTTCACAATGAGCAGTTCTTC
- | TRBJ1-1 | TRBV30 | - | CAWSVQIGLNTEAFF | TGTGCCTGGAGTGTACAAATCGGCTTGAACACTGAAGCTTTCTTT
- | TRBJ2-2 | TRBV10-2 | TRBD2 | CATPKSGRDNTGELFF | TGCGCCACCCCAAAAAGCGGGAGAGATAACACCGGGGAGCTGTTTTTT
- | TRBJ1-2 | TRBV7-9 | - | CASSIHARGSEDGYTF | TGTGCCAGCAGCATACACGCCAGGGGATCCGAGGATGGCTACACCTTC
- | TRBJ2-2 | TRBV2 | - | CASSEGSNTGELFF | TGTGCCAGCAGTGAGGGTTCGAACACCGGGGAGCTGTTTTTT
- | TRBJ1-4 | TRBV28 | - | CASTTATNEKLFF | TGTGCCAGCACGACGGCAACTAATGAAAAACTGTTTTTT
- | TRBJ2-3 | TRBV5-1 | TRBD2 | CACSALTSGLSTDTQYF | TGCGCCTGCAGCGCCCTGACTAGCGGCCTAAGCACAGATACGCAGTATTTT
few | TRBJ1-4 | TRBV27 | - | CASSLYWGANEKLFF | TGTGCCAGCAGTTTATATTGGGGTGCTAATGAAAAACTGTTTTTT
- | TRBJ1-2 | TRBV6-5 | - | CASSYNRNYGYTF | TGTGCCAGCAGTTATAATAGGAACTATGGCTACACCTTC
- | TRBJ2-2 | TRBV6-1 | TRBD2 | CASSEWRGVTGELFF | TGTGCCAGCAGTGAATGGCGGGGGGTCACCGGGGAGCTGTTTTTT
- | TRBJ2-7 | TRBV7-9 | - | CASSPQGRYTYEQYF | TGTGCCAGCAGCCCTCAGGGGCGGTACACCTACGAGCAGTACTTC
- | TRBJ2-7 | TRBV7-9 | - | CASSSSGPYEQYF | TGTGCCAGCAGCTCTTCGGGACCCTACGAGCAGTACTTC
- | TRBJ2-1 | TRBV7-9 | - | CASSPPPPGLYNEQFF | TGTGCCAGCAGTCCACCCCCCCCCGGACTATACAATGAGCAGTTCTTC
- | TRBJ2-1 | TRBV7-8 | TRBD2 | CASSLKRESRNEQFF | TGTGCCAGCAGCCTAAAGCGGGAGTCTCGTAATGAGCAGTTCTTC
- | TRBJ2-7 | TRBV4-3 | TRBD2 | CASSQLAGSSYEQYF | TGCGCCAGCAGCCAGTTAGCGGGGTCCTCCTACGAGCAGTACTTC
- | TRBJ2-1 | TRBV2 | - | CASTSFTRNEQFF | TGTGCCAGCACTAGTTTTACCCGCAATGAGCAGTTCTTC
- | TRBJ2-2 | TRBV4-3 | - | CASSHGLTTGELFF | TGCGCCAGCAGTCATGGACTAACAACCGGGGAGCTGTTTTTT
- | TRBJ2-7 | TRBV11-2 | TRBD2 | CASSQLAGGPLEQYF | TGTGCCAGCAGCCAACTAGCGGGAGGGCCGTTAGAGCAGTACTTC
- | TRBJ1-2 | TRBV11-2 | - | CASSSFQGIYGYTF | TGTGCCAGCAGCTCTTTTCAGGGAATCTATGGCTACACCTTC
- | TRBJ1-1 | TRBV27 | - | CASSFGVLTEAFF | TGTGCCAGCAGTTTCGGGGTGCTGACTGAAGCTTTCTTT
- | TRBJ2-5 | TRBV27 | - | CASSLLGGETQYF | TGTGCCAGCAGTTTACTAGGGGGAGAGACCCAGTACTTC
- | TRBJ1-5 | TRBV27 | - | CASSGYGGSNQPQHF | TGTGCCAGCAGTGGTTACGGCGGGAGCAATCAGCCCCAGCATTTT
- | TRBJ2-7 | TRBV4-3 | TRBD2 | CASSPDVGLAGGGEQYF | TGCGCCAGCAGCCCAGACGTAGGTCTAGCGGGAGGAGGCGAGCAGTACTTC
- | TRBJ1-1 | TRBV27 | - | CASSLRRNTEAFF | TGTGCCAGCAGTTTAAGACGGAACACTGAAGCTTTCTTT
- | TRBJ2-1 | TRBV7-9 | - | CASSTQRVDEQFF | TGTGCCAGCAGCACCCAAAGGGTCGATGAGCAGTTCTTC
- | TRBJ2-1 | TRBV30 | - | CAWSKGRVDNEQFF | TGTGCCTGGAGTAAAGGCAGGGTAGACAATGAGCAGTTCTTC
- | TRBJ1-4 | TRBV9 | TRBD1 | CASSHTGQESEKLFF | TGTGCCAGCAGCCACACGGGACAGGAGTCTGAAAAACTGTTTTTT
- | TRBJ1-4 | TRBV13 | - | CASSLDGANNEKLFF | TGTGCCAGCAGCTTAGATGGAGCTAATAATGAAAAACTGTTTTTT
few | TRBJ2-1 | TRBV6-5 | - | CASSYSALNGNEQFF | TGTGCCAGCAGTTACTCCGCCCTCAATGGCAATGAGCAGTTCTTC
- | TRBJ2-5 | TRBV27 | TRBD2 | CASSLGTSGYQETQYF | TGTGCCAGCAGTTTAGGGACTAGCGGGTATCAGGAGACCCAGTACTTC
- | TRBJ2-3 | TRBV27 | - | CASSSLKVGGDTQYF | TGTGCCAGCAGCTCCCTAAAGGTGGGGGGAGATACGCAGTATTTT
- | TRBJ2-3 | TRBV6-6 | TRBD1 | CASSPGQGHLADTQYF | TGTGCCAGCAGTCCGGGACAGGGTCACCTGGCAGATACGCAGTATTTT
- | TRBJ2-7 | TRBV9 | - | CASSVGLGSYEQYF | TGTGCCAGCAGCGTAGGGCTGGGGTCCTACGAGCAGTACTTC
- | TRBJ2-7 | TRBV9 | - | CASSVEGGAYEQYF | TGTGCCAGCAGCGTAGAAGGGGGAGCCTACGAGCAGTACTTC
- | TRBJ1-1 | TRBV23-1 | - | CASSLPTGGTEAFF | TGCGCCAGCAGTCTTCCGACGGGGGGCACTGAAGCTTTCTTT
- | TRBJ2-7 | TRBV6-5 | TRBD2 | CASTASGIVEQYF | TGTGCCAGCACCGCTAGCGGGATAGTCGAGCAGTACTTC
few | TRBJ1-5 | TRBV13 | - | CASSPITRKFGHF | TGTGCCAGCAGTCCGATCACGAGAAAATTCGGGCATTTT
- | TRBJ2-7 | TRBV4-3 | TRBD1 | CASSQVATGTYEQYF | TGCGCCAGCAGCCAAGTGGCGACAGGGACCTACGAGCAGTACTTC
once | TRBJ1-1 | TRBV5-1 | - | CASSLRGATEAFF | TGCGCCAGCAGCCTCAGGGGAGCCACTGAAGCTTTCTTT
- | TRBJ1-3 | TRBV30 | - | CAWEGPEGSGNTIYF | TGTGCCTGGGAGGGGCCAGAGGGCTCTGGAAACACCATATATTTT
- | TRBJ2-3 | TRBV10-2 | TRBD2 | CASMRTSGGRDTQYF | TGCGCCAGCATGAGGACTAGCGGGGGAAGAGATACGCAGTATTTT
- | TRBJ2-2 | TRBV19 | TRBD1 | CASKWDRSFPGELFF | TGTGCCAGTAAATGGGACAGAAGTTTCCCCGGGGAGCTGTTTTTT
- | TRBJ2-4 | TRBV5-1 | TRBD1 | CASSSGTGGRNIQYF | TGCGCCAGCAGCTCAGGGACAGGGGGCAGGAACATTCAGTACTTC
once | TRBJ1-1 | TRBV28 | - | CASSFRGTVTEAFF | TGTGCCAGCAGTTTTCGGGGGACGGTCACTGAAGCTTTCTTT
- | TRBJ1-2 | TRBV4-3 | TRBD1 | CASSHEGQGNYGYTF | TGCGCCAGCAGCCACGAGGGACAGGGAAACTATGGCTACACCTTC
- | TRBJ2-5 | TRBV7-8 | TRBD1 | CASSLVTGGTETQYF | TGTGCCAGCAGCTTGGTTACAGGGGGGACGGAGACCCAGTACTTC
- | TRBJ2-1 | TRBV11-2 | - | CASSLDPSGYNEQFF | TGTGCCAGCAGCTTAGATCCATCGGGGTACAATGAGCAGTTCTTC
- | TRBJ1-5 | TRBV23-1 | - | CASSQEGNQPQHF | TGCGCCAGCAGTCAAGAAGGAAATCAGCCCCAGCATTTT